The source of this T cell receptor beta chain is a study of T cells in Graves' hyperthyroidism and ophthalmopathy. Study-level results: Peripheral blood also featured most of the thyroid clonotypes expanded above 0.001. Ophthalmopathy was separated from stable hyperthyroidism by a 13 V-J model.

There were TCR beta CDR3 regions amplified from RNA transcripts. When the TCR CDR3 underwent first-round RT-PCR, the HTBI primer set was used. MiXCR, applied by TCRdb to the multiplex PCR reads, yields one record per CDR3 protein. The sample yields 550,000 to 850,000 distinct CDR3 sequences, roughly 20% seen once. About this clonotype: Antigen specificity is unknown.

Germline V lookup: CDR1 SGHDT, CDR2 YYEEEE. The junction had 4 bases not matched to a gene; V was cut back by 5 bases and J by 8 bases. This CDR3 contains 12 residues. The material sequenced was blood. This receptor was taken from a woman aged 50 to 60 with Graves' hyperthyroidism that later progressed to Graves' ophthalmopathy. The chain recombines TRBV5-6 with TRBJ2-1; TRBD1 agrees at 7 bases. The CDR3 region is CASSSTGDEQFF. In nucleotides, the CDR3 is TGTGCCAGCAGTTCCACAGGGGATGAGCAGTTCTTC.